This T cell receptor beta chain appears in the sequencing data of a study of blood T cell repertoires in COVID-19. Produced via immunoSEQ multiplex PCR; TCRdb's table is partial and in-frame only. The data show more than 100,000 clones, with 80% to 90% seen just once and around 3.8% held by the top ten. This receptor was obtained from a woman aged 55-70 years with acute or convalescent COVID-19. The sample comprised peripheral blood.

For the CDR3, the DNA is TGTGCCAGTAGTATAAGGGAAGGTAGCGGGGACAATGAGCAGTTCTTC. Residues: CASSIREGSGDNEQFF. V and J are TRBV19 and TRBJ2-1, with 8 bases identical to TRBD2. Germline CDR1 reads LNHDA; CDR2 reads SQIVND (reference sequence). V gave up 2 bases and J gave up 5 bases; unmatched junction bases: 8. This CDR3 is 16 amino acids long.